One sample yielded the 12 T cell receptor beta chains listed below, sequenced in a study of blood T cell repertoires in COVID-19. Sequenced by immunoSEQ multiplex PCR; TCRdb stores in-frame clones only, minus some. Here the sample spans roughly 200,000 clones, more than 80% being singletons. The sequenced sample consisted of peripheral blood. The receptor source for this set is a woman aged 55-70 years with acute or convalescent COVID-19.

The chain recombines TRBV2 with TRBJ2-7; D is uncertain. Between the trimmed V and J ends, which lost 5 bases and 3 bases, there was a span of 8 bases. CDR1 is SNHLY, CDR2 FYNNEI, per germline. The CDR3 extends over 12 amino acids. CDR3 in DNA: TGTGCCAGCAGTCCTGGCTTCTACGAGCAGTACTTC. Translated, it gives CASSPGFYEQYF. The whole variable domain, remainder taken from reference TRBV2 and TRBJ2-7, is EPEVTQTPSHQVTQMGQEVILRCVPISNHLYFYWYRQILGQKVEFLVSFYNNEISEKSEIFDDQFSVERPDGSNFTLKIRSTKLEDSAMYFCASSPGFYEQYFGPGTRLTVT.

V and J are TRBV4-1 and TRBJ1-4, with 8 bases aligning to TRBD1. The ends lost 4 bases at V and 0 bases at J; junction bases unmatched: 4. The CDR3 totals 16 residues. CDR1 and CDR2 (germline): MGHRA, YSYEKL. The CDR3 region has the DNA TGCGCCAGCAGCCTTGGACAGGGATCAACTAATGAAAAACTGTTTTTT. It specifies CASSLGQGSTNEKLFF.

This chain connects TRBV5-1 to TRBJ2-1; 13 bases are shared with TRBD2. Germline values: CDR1 SGHRS, CDR2 YFSETQ. The CDR3 length is 17 residues. V dropped 3 bases and J dropped 8; count of bases not matched to a gene: 11. The CDR3 DNA reads TGCGCCAGCAGCTACGGGGGCGGACTAGCGGGAGTGGATGAGCAGTTCTTC. Its protein is CASSYGGGLAGVDEQFF.

This clone was detected only once. This chain links TRBV6-5 with TRBJ2-2, with 7 bases matching TRBD1. Germline V gives CDR1 MNHEY, CDR2 SVGAGI. Unmatched junction bases numbered 3, after V lost 5 bases and J lost 6 bases. The CDR3 contains 13 residues. The chain's CDR3 is CASSTQGPGELFF. The CDR3 coding sequence is TGTGCCAGCAGTACACAGGGGCCCGGGGAGCTGTTTTTT.

The V call is TRBV11-2, the J call TRBJ1-1; no definite D call. The CDR3 has 13 residues. Germline V gene data show CDR1 as SGHAT and CDR2 as FQNNGV. The V end lost 2 bases, the J end lost 6 bases, and 10 bases lay between the germline ends. The DNA of the CDR3 is TGTGCCAGCAGCTTAAGAGCGGGCTCTGAAGCTTTCTTT. Protein sequence: CASSLRAGSEAFF.

This clone was seen a few times. The V call is TRBV19, the J call TRBJ1-2, with 9 bases aligning to TRBD1. Germline CDR1 is LNHDA and CDR2 is SQIVND (reference sequence). The V gene end was trimmed by 5 bases and the J gene end by 1 base; junction bases not matched to a gene: 8. The CDR3 consists of 16 residues. This chain's CDR3 is CASSGRTGADNYGYTF. The CDR3 DNA is TGTGCCAGTAGTGGACGGACAGGGGCGGATAACTATGGCTACACCTTC.

CDR3 loop: CATSDYRASQPQHF. For the CDR3, the DNA is TGTGCCACCAGTGATTACAGGGCGAGTCAGCCCCAGCATTTT. V and J are TRBV24-1 and TRBJ1-5, with D maybe TRBD1 (6 bases). The V gene lost 2 bases and the J gene lost 6 bases, with 10 bases spanning the gap. This CDR3 has 14 amino acids. The germline CDR1 and CDR2 sequences are KGHDR and SFDVKD.

This clone was observed a few times. This sequence joins TRBV6-6 and TRBJ2-4; possible D gene TRBD2, 6 bases. Trimming left V 2 bases short and J 0 bases short, with 8 bases between. Looked up from germline, CDR1 is MNHNY and CDR2 is SVGAGI (reference sequence). The CDR3 covers 15 residues. The CDR3 sequence is CASSYRGGAKNIQYF. The CDR3 nucleotides read TGTGCCAGCAGTTACAGGGGAGGAGCCAAAAACATTCAGTACTTC.

V and J are TRBV14 and TRBJ2-1; 7 positions agree with TRBD2. Germline V lookup: CDR1 SGHDN, CDR2 FVKESK. Germline trimming cut 3 bases from V and 8 bases from J; bases unmatched to any gene: 7. The CDR3 runs to 14 residues. The CDR3 DNA sequence: TGTGCCAGCAGCCAGGGGGGAGGGGTACATGAGCAGTTCTTC. Residues: CASSQGGGVHEQFF.

The V and J genes are TRBV6-5 and TRBJ1-5; 7 nucleotides match TRBD1. This CDR3 comprises 14 residues. The V gene's germline CDR1 is MNHEY and CDR2 SVGAGI. V dropped 5 bases and J dropped 4; count of bases not matched to a gene: 5. The CDR3 sequence is CASSTGQRNQPQHF. CDR3 DNA sequence: TGTGCCAGCAGTACGGGACAGCGGAATCAGCCCCAGCATTTT.

The chain links TRBV30 to TRBJ2-3; D not resolved. Germline V gene sequence: CDR1 GTSNPN, CDR2 SVGIG (reference sequence). V shed 1 base and J shed 2 bases, with 10 bases lying between them. The CDR3 consists of 14 residues. The CDR3 sequence: CAWSGIAHTDTQYF. Written as DNA, the CDR3 is TGTGCCTGGAGTGGGATAGCACACACAGATACGCAGTATTTT.

Note on this clone: The sample carries other DNA sequences with the same CDR3. The J gene is TRBJ2-1, the V gene TRBV3-1 (or the pseudogene TRBV3-2); 9 bases are a match to TRBD2. The CDR3 has 15 residues. CDR1 LGHDT and CDR2 YNNKEL come from the germline V gene (reference sequence). J gave up 3 bases and V 0 bases, and 0 bases lay outside the gene matches. The CDR3 spells CASSQETSGYNEQFF. CDR3 nucleotides: TGTGCCAGCAGCCAAGAGACTAGCGGCTACAATGAGCAGTTCTTC.